These T cell receptor beta chains were read from a single sample in a study of vaccination effects on CD4 cells after COVID-19. These TCRs are of unknown antigen specificity. Sequencing was performed with immunoSEQ multiplex PCR; in TCRdb, only in-frame clones are kept and a portion is missing. The sample holds roughly 23,000 clones, approximately 70% seen once. The sequencing used CD4+ T cells from PBMCs cultured with HCoV-229E spike peptides, collected before COVID-19 vaccination. The receptors come from a human donor who received a COVID-19 vaccine. The CDR3 runs from the conserved cysteine through the conserved F or W. D genes are given only for firm matches. Some rows have no size entry. The others give once, few or many, or a class for an expanded clone.

V gene	D gene	J gene	clone size	CDR3 protein	CDR3 DNA
TRBV7-6	TRBD2	TRBJ2-5	.	CASSLVGTSGETQYF	TGTGCCAGCAGCTTAGTAGGGACTAGCGGGGAGACCCAGTACTTC
TRBV6-5	.	TRBJ2-1	once	CASSLQGTYNEQFF	TGTGCCAGCAGTCTACAGGGAACCTACAATGAGCAGTTCTTC
TRBV11-2	TRBD2	TRBJ2-3	few	CASSLETSGSYNTQYF	TGTGCCAGCAGCTTAGAGACTAGCGGGAGTTATAATACGCAGTATTTT
TRBV6-4	.	TRBJ2-6	.	CASSDSQGGANVLTF	TGTGCCAGCAGTGACTCCCAGGGTGGGGCCAACGTCCTGACTTTC
TRBV7-2	.	TRBJ2-5	.	CASSSLKVTQYF	TGTGCCAGCTCCTCCCTGAAAGTAACCCAGTACTTC
TRBV7-7	.	TRBJ2-3	few	CASSDQQAGTQYF	TGTGCCAGCAGTGACCAGCAGGCGGGTACGCAGTATTTT
TRBV19	.	TRBJ2-7	once	CASSGPGFYEQYF	TGTGCCAGTAGTGGGCCGGGATTCTACGAGCAGTACTTC
TRBV6-5	.	TRBJ1-4	few	CASIAGGTNEKLFF	TGTGCCAGCATCGCGGGGGGCACTAATGAAAAACTGTTTTTT
TRBV24-1	.	TRBJ1-2	.	CATSDPGRTYGYTF	TGTGCCACCAGTGATCCGGGGAGGACCTATGGCTACACCTTC
TRBV19	.	TRBJ2-5	once	CASTPHRDSETQYF	TGTGCCAGTACCCCCCACCGGGACTCGGAGACCCAGTACTTC
TRBV7-9	.	TRBJ2-5	.	CASSLTAQETQYF	TGTGCCAGCAGCTTGACGGCCCAAGAGACCCAGTACTTC
TRBV18	.	TRBJ1-6	.	CASSPNPPGSSPLHF	TGTGCCAGCTCACCCAATCCCCCAGGGTCCTCACCCCTCCACTTT
TRBV13	.	TRBJ2-2	.	CASSLLNRPPYTGELFF	TGTGCCAGCAGCTTACTGAATCGTCCGCCGTACACCGGGGAGCTGTTTTTT
TRBV7-9	.	TRBJ2-2	few	CASSLRRGGTGELFF	TGTGCCAGCAGCTTAAGAAGGGGGGGGACCGGGGAGCTGTTTTTT
TRBV4-1	.	TRBJ2-5	.	CASSQVTVKETQYF	TGCGCCAGCAGCCAAGTGACGGTTAAAGAGACCCAGTACTTC
TRBV5-8	.	TRBJ1-3	.	CASSHEQNLWDTIYF	TGTGCCAGCAGCCACGAACAGAACTTGTGGGACACCATATATTTT
TRBV5-1	.	TRBJ2-7	.	CASSLLNEQYF	TGCGCCAGCAGCTTGTTAAACGAGCAGTACTTC
TRBV7-9	.	TRBJ2-7	.	CASSYRREQYF	TGTGCCAGCAGCTACCGGCGGGAGCAGTACTTC
TRBV14	.	TRBJ1-1	.	CASSQSRGWGTEAFF	TGTGCCAGCAGCCAGTCGAGAGGATGGGGGACTGAAGCTTTCTTT
TRBV11-2	.	TRBJ2-7	.	CASSIDSGTRRRNEQYF	TGTGCCAGCAGCATCGACTCCGGGACACGTCGTCGCAACGAGCAGTACTTC
TRBV24-1	.	TRBJ2-2	.	CATSDFPFPGELFF	TGTGCCACCAGTGATTTTCCGTTCCCCGGGGAGCTGTTTTTT
TRBV5-1	.	TRBJ1-5	few	CASSLGPLGNQPQHF	TGCGCCAGCAGCTTGGGACCGTTGGGCAATCAGCCCCAGCATTTT
TRBV2	TRBD1	TRBJ2-2	.	CASRGTGGNTGELFF	TGTGCCAGCAGAGGGACAGGGGGGAACACCGGGGAGCTGTTTTTT
TRBV24-1	.	TRBJ2-1	.	CATSDRSNNEQFF	TGTGCCACCAGTGACAGGAGCAACAATGAGCAGTTCTTC
TRBV12-3/TRBV12-4	.	TRBJ1-1	.	CASSRQVGTEAFF	TGTGCCAGCAGTCGACAGGTGGGCACTGAAGCTTTCTTT
TRBV7-9	.	TRBJ1-3	few	CASSLTLGNTIYF	TGTGCCAGCAGCTTAACCCTTGGAAACACCATATATTTT
TRBV18	.	TRBJ2-2	.	CASSPGPADTGELFF	TGTGCCAGCTCACCAGGGCCAGCAGACACCGGGGAGCTGTTTTTT